The rows below give T cell receptor beta chains drawn from one sample of a study of blood T cell repertoires in COVID-19. Only in-frame clones appear in the TCRdb table, and some are missing; sequencing was by immunoSEQ multiplex PCR. The sample carries around 250,000 clones, about 88% recorded once. Sample: PBMCs or T cells enriched from blood (not recorded which). These receptors were obtained from a woman between 45 and 60 years old who had recovered from COVID-19. Each CDR3 is given with its conserved first and last residue. D genes are given only for firm matches. Clone size appears in some rows only: once, few, many, or a class for an expanded clone.

>TRBJ1-5|-|TRBV6-1|-
CASSDTYGSGQPQHF
TGTGCCAGCAGTGATACGTATGGATCGGGTCAGCCCCAGCATTTT
>TRBJ2-7|-|TRBV2|-
CASSLYEQYF
TGTGCCAGCAGTCTCTACGAGCAGTACTTC
>TRBJ2-7|TRBD1|TRBV4-2|-
CASSQSSGQAEYEQYF
TGTGCCAGCAGCCAATCGTCCGGACAGGCCGAATACGAGCAGTACTTC
>TRBJ1-2|-|TRBV29-1|-
CSVPLGGEAGYTF
TGCAGCGTGCCCCTAGGGGGTGAGGCTGGCTACACCTTC
>TRBJ2-6|-|TRBV5-4|-
CASSFRIGANSGANVLTF
TGTGCCAGCAGCTTTCGGATAGGGGCAAACTCTGGGGCCAACGTCCTGACTTTC
>TRBJ2-4|TRBD2|TRBV4-1|-
CASSRLAGVGNIQYF
TGCGCCAGCAGCCGCCTAGCGGGAGTAGGAAACATTCAGTACTTC
>TRBJ1-4|-|TRBV7-9|-
CASSRTGTRNEKLFF
TGTGCCAGCAGCAGAACCGGGACACGGAATGAAAAACTGTTTTTT
>TRBJ1-2|TRBD1|TRBV10-3|-
CAISGRQGYYGYTF
TGTGCCATCAGTGGCCGACAGGGCTACTATGGCTACACCTTC
>TRBJ2-1|-|TRBV7-3|-
CASSWTNYNEQFF
TGTGCCAGCAGCTGGACTAACTACAATGAGCAGTTCTTC
>TRBJ2-1|-|TRBV5-1|-
CASSLERAGRNEQFF
TGCGCCAGCAGCTTGGAGCGGGCTGGTAGGAATGAGCAGTTCTTC
>TRBJ1-6|-|TRBV5-4|once
CASSSDSSPLHF
TGTGCCAGCAGCTCTGACAGTTCACCCCTCCACTTT
>TRBJ1-5|-|TRBV28|-
CAVREGGNQPQHF
TGTGCGGTCCGGGAGGGCGGCAATCAGCCCCAGCATTTT
>TRBJ1-5|-|TRBV15|once
CATSRDGRSNQPQHF
TGTGCCACCAGCAGAGATGGCCGTAGCAATCAGCCCCAGCATTTT
>TRBJ2-3|TRBD1|TRBV7-2|-
CASSPRTGDTDTQYF
TGTGCCAGCAGCCCTAGGACAGGAGACACAGATACGCAGTATTTT
>TRBJ2-7|TRBD1|TRBV11-1|-
CASSSDRVTYEQYF
TGTGCCAGCAGCTCGGACAGGGTGACCTACGAGCAGTACTTC
>TRBJ1-1|-|TRBV27|-
CASRIRNGQGNTEAFF
TGTGCCAGCCGGATCAGAAACGGGCAGGGGAACACTGAAGCTTTCTTT
>TRBJ2-1|TRBD2|TRBV11-1|once
CASTPREGVYNEQFF
TGTGCCAGCACTCCGCGGGAGGGCGTTTACAATGAGCAGTTCTTC
>TRBJ1-2|-|TRBV28|once
CASSQAYGYTF
TGTGCCAGCAGTCAGGCATATGGCTACACCTTC
>TRBJ2-1|-|TRBV12-5|-
CASDPGRDEQFF
TGTGCTAGTGACCCAGGGCGTGACGAGCAGTTCTTC
>TRBJ2-3|-|TRBV27|-
CASSLFTTSTDTQYF
TGTGCCAGCAGTTTATTCACCACTAGCACAGATACGCAGTATTTT
>TRBJ2-2|-|TRBV6-5|-
CASSLRLGQNTGELFF
TGTGCCAGCAGTTTGAGGCTAGGCCAGAACACCGGGGAGCTGTTTTTT
>TRBJ2-7|TRBD2|TRBV7-8|once
CASREREVLEQYF
TGTGCCAGCAGGGAGCGGGAGGTACTGGAGCAGTACTTC
>TRBJ2-6|-|TRBV4-1|-
CASSLELSGANVLTF
TGCGCCAGCAGCCTGGAGCTTTCTGGGGCCAACGTCCTGACTTTC
>TRBJ2-1|TRBD2|TRBV27|-
CASSPLTSGRGQFF
TGTGCCAGCAGTCCCCTTACTAGCGGGAGGGGGCAGTTCTTC
>TRBJ1-2|TRBD1|TRBV7-9|-
CASSPTDRVAGYTF
TGTGCCAGCAGTCCGACCGACAGGGTCGCAGGCTACACCTTC
>TRBJ2-5|TRBD1|TRBV28|-
CASSTYGTEETQYF
TGTGCCAGCAGTACGTACGGGACAGAAGAGACCCAGTACTTC
>TRBJ1-6|-|TRBV28|-
CASSFAGRNSPLHF
TGTGCCAGCAGTTTCGCGGGGAGGAATTCACCCCTCCACTTT
>TRBJ2-7|-|TRBV28|-
CASRGRYEQYF
TGTGCCAGCAGAGGGAGGTACGAGCAGTACTTC